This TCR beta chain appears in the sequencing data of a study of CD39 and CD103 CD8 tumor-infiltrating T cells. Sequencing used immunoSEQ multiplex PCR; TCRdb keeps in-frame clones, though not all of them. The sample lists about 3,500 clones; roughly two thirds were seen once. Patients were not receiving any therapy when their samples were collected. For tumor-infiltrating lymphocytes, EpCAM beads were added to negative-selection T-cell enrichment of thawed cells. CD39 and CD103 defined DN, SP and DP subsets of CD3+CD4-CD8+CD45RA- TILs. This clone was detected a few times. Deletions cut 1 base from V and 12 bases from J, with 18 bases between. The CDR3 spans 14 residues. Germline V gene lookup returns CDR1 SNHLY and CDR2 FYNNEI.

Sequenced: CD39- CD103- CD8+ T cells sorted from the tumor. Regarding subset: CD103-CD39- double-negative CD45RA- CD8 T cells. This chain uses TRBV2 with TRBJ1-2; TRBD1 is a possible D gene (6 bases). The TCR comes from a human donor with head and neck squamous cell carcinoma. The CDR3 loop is CASSEVKGVPEDTF. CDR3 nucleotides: TGTGCCAGCAGTGAAGTCAAGGGGGTCCCCGAAGACACCTTC.